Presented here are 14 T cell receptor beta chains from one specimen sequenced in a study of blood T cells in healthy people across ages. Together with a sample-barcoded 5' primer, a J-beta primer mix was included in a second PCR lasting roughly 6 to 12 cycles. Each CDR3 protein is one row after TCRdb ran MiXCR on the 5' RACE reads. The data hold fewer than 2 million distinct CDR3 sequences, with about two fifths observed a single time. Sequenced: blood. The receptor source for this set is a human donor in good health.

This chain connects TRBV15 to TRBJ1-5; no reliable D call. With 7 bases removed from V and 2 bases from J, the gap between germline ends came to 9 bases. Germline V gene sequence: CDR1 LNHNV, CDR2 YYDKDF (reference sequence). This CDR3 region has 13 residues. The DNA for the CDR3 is TGTGCCACCATGGGAACAGGCAATCAGCCCCAGCATTTT. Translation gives CATMGTGNQPQHF.

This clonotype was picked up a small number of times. As DNA, the CDR3 is TGTGCCAGCAGTCCTTTCGACAATGAGCAGTTCTTC. Its translation: CASSPFDNEQFF. The chain links TRBV12-3 or TRBV12-4 to TRBJ2-1, with D unclear. CDR3 length equals 12 residues. Trimming removed 5 bases from V and 5 bases from J, with 7 bases in between.

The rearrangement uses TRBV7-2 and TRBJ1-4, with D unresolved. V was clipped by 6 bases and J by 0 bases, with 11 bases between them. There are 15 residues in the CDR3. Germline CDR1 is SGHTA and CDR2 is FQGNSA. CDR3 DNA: TGTGCCAGCAGTAAATACAGAGCAACTAATGAAAAACTGTTTTTT. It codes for CASSKYRATNEKLFF. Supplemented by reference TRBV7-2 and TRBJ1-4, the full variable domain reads GAGVSQSPSNKVTEKGKDVELRCDPISGHTALYWYRQSLGQGLEFLIYFQGNSAPDKSGLPSDRFSAERTGGSVSTLTIQRTQQEDSAVYLCASSKYRATNEKLFFGSGTQLSVL.

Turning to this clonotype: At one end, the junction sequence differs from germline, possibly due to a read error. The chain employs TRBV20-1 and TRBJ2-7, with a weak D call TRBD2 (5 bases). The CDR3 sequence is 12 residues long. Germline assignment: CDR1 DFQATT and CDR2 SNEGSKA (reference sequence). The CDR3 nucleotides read TGCAGTACTAGTCCGGGTGCCTACGAGCAGTACTTC. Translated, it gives CSTSPGAYEQYF.

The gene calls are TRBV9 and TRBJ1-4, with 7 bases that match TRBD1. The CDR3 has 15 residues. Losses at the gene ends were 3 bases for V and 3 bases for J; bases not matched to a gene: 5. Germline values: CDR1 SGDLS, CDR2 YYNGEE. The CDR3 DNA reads TGTGCCAGCAGCGCCGGACAGGTCCCTAATGAAAAACTGTTTTTT. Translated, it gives CASSAGQVPNEKLFF.

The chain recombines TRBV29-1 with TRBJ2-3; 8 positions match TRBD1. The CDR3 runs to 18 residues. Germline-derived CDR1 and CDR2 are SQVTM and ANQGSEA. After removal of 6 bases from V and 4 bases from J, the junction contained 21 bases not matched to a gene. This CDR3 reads CSVVYTTRQGRGADTQYF. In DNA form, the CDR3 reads TGCAGCGTCGTCTATACCACCCGACAGGGGCGCGGAGCAGATACGCAGTATTTT.

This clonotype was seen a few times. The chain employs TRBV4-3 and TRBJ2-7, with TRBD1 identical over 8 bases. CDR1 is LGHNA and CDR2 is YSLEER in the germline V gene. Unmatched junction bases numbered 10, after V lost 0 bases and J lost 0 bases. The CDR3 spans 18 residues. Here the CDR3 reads CASSQDEIGDRSSYEQYF. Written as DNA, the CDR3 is TGCGCCAGCAGCCAAGATGAGATTGGGGACAGGAGCTCCTACGAGCAGTACTTC.

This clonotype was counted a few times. The DNA of the CDR3 is TGCGCCAGCAGCCAAATAACAGGGGCCAATCAGCCCCAGCATTTT. Translating gives CASSQITGANQPQHF. The chain uses TRBV4-1 and TRBJ1-5; 7 bases are shared with TRBD1. Germline V gene lookup returns CDR1 MGHRA and CDR2 YSYEKL. CDR3 length: 15 amino acids. V lost 2 bases to trimming and J lost 3 bases; unmatched junction nucleotides: 4.

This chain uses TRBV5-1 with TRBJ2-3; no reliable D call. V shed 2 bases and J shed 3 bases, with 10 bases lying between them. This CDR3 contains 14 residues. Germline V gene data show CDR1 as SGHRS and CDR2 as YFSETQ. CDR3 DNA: TGCGCCAGCAGCTTAAAGGCAGTTACAGATACGCAGTATTTT. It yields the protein CASSLKAVTDTQYF. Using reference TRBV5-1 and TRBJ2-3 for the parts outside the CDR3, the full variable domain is KAGVTQTPRYLIKTRGQQVTLSCSPISGHRSVSWYQQTPGQGLQFLFEYFSETQRNKGNFPGRFSGRQFSNSRSEMNVSTLELGDSALYLCASSLKAVTDTQYFGPGTRLTVL.

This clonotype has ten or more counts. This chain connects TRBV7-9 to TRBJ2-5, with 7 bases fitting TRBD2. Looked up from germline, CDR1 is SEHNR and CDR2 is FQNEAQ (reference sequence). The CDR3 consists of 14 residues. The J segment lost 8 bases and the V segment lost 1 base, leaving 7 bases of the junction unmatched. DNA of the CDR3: TGTGCCAGCAGCTTAGGTCCAGGGAGGGAAACCCAGTACTTC. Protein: CASSLGPGRETQYF.

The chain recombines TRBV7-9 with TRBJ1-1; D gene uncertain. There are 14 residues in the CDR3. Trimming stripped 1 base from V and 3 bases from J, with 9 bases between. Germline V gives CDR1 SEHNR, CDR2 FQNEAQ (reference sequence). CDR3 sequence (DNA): TGTGCCAGCAGCTTAGAGGCCAGAGACACTGAAGCTTTCTTT. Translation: CASSLEARDTEAFF.

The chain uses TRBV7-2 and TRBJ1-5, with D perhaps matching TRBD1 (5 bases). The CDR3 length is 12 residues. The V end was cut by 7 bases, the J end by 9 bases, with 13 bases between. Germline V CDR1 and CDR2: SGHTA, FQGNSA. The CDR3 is CASTSPDRPQHF. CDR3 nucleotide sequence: TGTGCCAGCACCTCCCCTGACAGGCCCCAGCATTTT.

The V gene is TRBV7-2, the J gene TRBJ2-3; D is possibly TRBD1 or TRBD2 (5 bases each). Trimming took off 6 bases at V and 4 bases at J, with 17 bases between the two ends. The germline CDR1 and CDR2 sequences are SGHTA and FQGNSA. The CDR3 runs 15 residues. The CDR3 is CASSPFSGRPDTQYF. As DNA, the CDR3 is TGTGCCAGCAGTCCCTTCTCGGGGCGGCCAGATACGCAGTATTTT.

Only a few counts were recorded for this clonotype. The CDR3 loop is CASSYSIQQKYSNQPQHF. CDR3 DNA sequence: TGTGCCAGCAGTTACTCGATCCAACAGAAGTATAGCAATCAGCCCCAGCATTTT. The chain links TRBV6-5 to TRBJ1-5; D not certain. There are 18 residues in the CDR3. The V gene's germline CDR1 is MNHEY and CDR2 SVGAGI. Deletions cut 0 bases from V and 0 bases from J, with 15 bases between.